The T cell receptor (beta chain) described here comes from a study of Graves' ophthalmopathy and Graves' hyperthyroidism. Amplification targeted the TCR beta CDR3 regions, with RNA transcripts as the source material. The workflow started with a first-round RT-PCR run with HTBI primers and then moved on to a second-round multiplex PCR. TCRdb itself ran the multiplex PCR reads through MiXCR, one entry per CDR3 protein. The sample yields 350,000 to 400,000 distinct CDR3 sequences, about 16% seen once. The germline CDR1 and CDR2 sequences are LNHNV and YYDKDF (reference sequence). V lost 4 bases and J lost 4, with 16 bases in between. The CDR3 covers 15 residues. Ophthalmopathy absent within 18 months of follow-up marked hyperthyroidism as stable.

The sequencing sample was made of peripheral blood. The chain is built from TRBV15 and TRBJ2-5, with a possible D match to TRBD2 (6 bases). The sequence was obtained from a woman aged 18-30 years with stable Graves' hyperthyroidism. The CDR3 DNA follows: TGTGCCACCAGCATGGGGGGAACCACAGGAGAGACCCAGTACTTC. It translates to CATSMGGTTGETQYF.